One sample yielded the 20 T cell receptor beta chains listed below, sequenced in a study of shared clonotypes between healthy human individuals. Using immunoSEQ multiplex PCR, the repertoire was profiled, and TCRdb retains in-frame clones only, with some absent. The sample carries 550,000 to 600,000 clones, 95% to 98% recorded once. CD45RO-negative, CCR7-selected cells formed the naive CD8 fraction, which excluded terminally differentiated effector memory CD45RA+ cells. Sequencing was carried out using naive CD8+ T cells sorted from blood. These receptors originate from a young man in good health.

This chain uses TRBV5-5 with TRBJ1-5; the D gene is possibly TRBD1 (5 bases). The CDR3 loop spans 13 amino acids. Germline lookup yields CDR1 SGHKS and CDR2 YYEKEE (reference sequence). Trimming cost V 3 bases and J 4 bases, with 8 bases left between them. This CDR3 reads CASSWDGNQPQHF. In nucleotides, the CDR3 is TGTGCCAGCAGCTGGGACGGTAATCAGCCCCAGCATTTT.

Remarks on this clone: Other DNA sequences from this sample encode an identical CDR3 as well. V is TRBV10-1 and J is TRBJ2-7; maybe TRBD1 (5 bases). V lost 4 bases to trimming and J lost 3 bases, with 7 bases between them. Per germline, CDR1 WNHNN and CDR2 SYGVQD (reference sequence). CDR3 length: 12 amino acids. The CDR3 nucleotides read TGCGCCAGCAGTGGAGACAGCTACGAGCAGTACTTC. Translating it yields CASSGDSYEQYF.

The chain has TRBV6-6 and TRBJ1-1; unclear D gene. The CDR3 loop spans 12 amino acids. CDR1 and CDR2 from the germline V gene are MNHNY and SVGAGI (reference sequence). The germline V and J ends were trimmed by 6 bases and 6 bases, with 11 bases remaining between them. The CDR3 coding sequence is TGTGCCAGCAGCCCCAAAGCCCCTGAAGCTTTCTTT. This gives the protein CASSPKAPEAFF.

V and J are TRBV7-9 and TRBJ2-7; 9 bases line up with TRBD2. Trimming at V came to 8 bases and at J to 3 bases, leaving 11 bases not matched to a gene. The CDR3 has 15 residues. Germline CDR1 SEHNR, CDR2 FQNEAQ (reference sequence). DNA for the CDR3: TGTGCCAGCGTAGGAGATAGCGGGAGACTCTACGAGCAGTACTTC. This gives the protein CASVGDSGRLYEQYF.

The chain carries TRBV7-9 and TRBJ2-1, with unresolved D. In germline, CDR1 is SEHNR, CDR2 FQNEAQ (reference sequence). Trimming removed 4 bases at V and 4 bases at J, with 8 bases between. The CDR3 runs to 13 residues. CDR3 DNA sequence: TGTGCCAGCAGCTCCCAAACTTACAATGAGCAGTTCTTC. This codes for CASSSQTYNEQFF.

The chain uses TRBV7-8 and TRBJ2-1; TRBD2 aligns across 8 bases. The CDR3 length is 18 residues. CDR1 and CDR2 (germline): SGHVS, FQNEAQ. With V trimmed by 1 base and J by 9 bases, 17 bases remained unmatched. The CDR3 sequence: CASSLVVSSGRITGEQFF. DNA of the CDR3: TGTGCCAGCAGCTTAGTAGTTTCGAGCGGGAGAATCACTGGTGAGCAGTTCTTC.

This chain connects TRBV4-1 to TRBJ2-3; a possible D gene is TRBD1 (5 bases). This CDR3 region has 15 residues. Looked up from germline, CDR1 is MGHRA and CDR2 is YSYEKL. V lost 1 base, J lost 3 bases, and 11 bases lay in between. The CDR3 nucleotides are TGCGCCAGCAGCCAAGCCAGGGTAGTGACAGATACGCAGTATTTT. It translates to CASSQARVVTDTQYF.

This clone was observed a handful of times. Other DNA variants within this sample encode the same CDR3. The chain uses TRBV28 and TRBJ2-3; 10 bases map to TRBD2. CDR3 length: 15 amino acids. The germline V gene encodes CDR1 MDHEN and CDR2 SYDVKM. J gave up 1 base and V 3 bases, and 1 base lay outside the gene matches. This CDR3 reads CASSLLAGGTDTQYF. In nucleotides, the CDR3 is TGTGCCAGCAGTTTGCTAGCGGGAGGCACAGATACGCAGTATTTT.

CDR3 residues: CASSLPTTDTQYF. CDR3 sequence (DNA): TGTGCCAGCAGCCTTCCCACCACAGATACGCAGTATTTT. The chain uses TRBV11-1 and TRBJ2-3; no clear D. Per germline, CDR1 SGHAT and CDR2 FQDESV (reference sequence). V was shortened by 5 bases and J by 2 bases, with 8 bases between the two germline ends. CDR3 size: 13 residues.

The chain joins TRBV2 to TRBJ2-2; D possibly uses TRBD1 or TRBD2 (7 bases each). V was clipped by 10 bases and J by 2 bases, with 23 bases between them. Per germline, CDR1 SNHLY and CDR2 FYNNEI. The CDR3 has 17 residues. This chain's CDR3 is CAIQGVGGPINTGELFF. The DNA for the CDR3 is TGTGCCATCCAGGGGGTGGGAGGGCCGATAAACACCGGGGAGCTGTTTTTT. Combining the CDR3 with reference TRBV2 and TRBJ2-2 gives the whole variable domain EPEVTQTPSHQVTQMGQEVILRCVPISNHLYFYWYRQILGQKVEFLVSFYNNEISEKSEIFDDQFSVERPDGSNFTLKIRSTKLEDSAMYFCAIQGVGGPINTGELFFGEGSRLTVL.

The V gene is TRBV11-2, the J gene TRBJ1-5; D call uncertain. The ends were cut back, 1 base at V and 1 base at J, with 8 bases in the middle. Germline-derived CDR1 and CDR2 are SGHAT and FQNNGV. The CDR3 is made up of 15 amino acids. The CDR3 DNA sequence: TGTGCCAGCAGCTTAGTCGGGAGGAGCAATCAGCCCCAGCATTTT. This encodes CASSLVGRSNQPQHF.

This clone was recorded once. This chain joins TRBV4-1 and TRBJ2-7, with D possibly being TRBD2 (6 bases). Looked up from germline, CDR1 is MGHRA and CDR2 is YSYEKL. The CDR3 sequence is 13 residues long. V lost 4 bases to trimming and J lost 6 bases, with 13 bases between them. This CDR3 reads CASSPSTSPEQYF. CDR3 nucleotides: TGCGCCAGCAGCCCCTCAACTAGCCCCGAGCAGTACTTC.

This chain links TRBV7-9 with TRBJ2-5, with TRBD1 identical over 9 bases. Germline values: CDR1 SEHNR, CDR2 FQNEAQ (reference sequence). V lost 2 bases, J lost 5 bases, and 6 bases stayed unmatched. The CDR3 is 15 amino acids. Here the CDR3 DNA reads TGTGCCAGCAGCTTACCGACACAGGGGGCGGAGACCCAGTACTTC. It is translated as CASSLPTQGAETQYF. The complete variable domain, with remaining parts taken from reference TRBV7-9 and TRBJ2-5, reads DTGVSQNPRHKITKRGQNVTFRCDPISEHNRLYWYRQTLGQGPEFLTYFQNEAQLEKSRLLSDRFSAERPKGSFSTLEIQRTEQGDSAMYLCASSLPTQGAETQYFGPGTRLLVL.

A note on this clone: Other DNA sequences in this sample translate to the same CDR3. This chain connects TRBV5-1 to TRBJ2-7, with D unclear. Trimming stripped 5 bases from V and 0 bases from J, with 9 bases between. The germline V gene encodes CDR1 SGHRS and CDR2 YFSETQ. The CDR3 length is 13 residues. The CDR3 region has the DNA TGCGCCAGCAGAACCGGGTACTCCTACGAGCAGTACTTC. Protein product: CASRTGYSYEQYF.

The chain has TRBV7-9 and TRBJ2-1, with D possibly matching TRBD2 (5 bases). Per germline, CDR1 SEHNR and CDR2 FQNEAQ (reference sequence). Trimming pared 7 bases from V and 4 bases from J, leaving 11 bases between. The CDR3 spans 13 residues. CDR3 amino acids: CASTRTGYNEQFF. Here the CDR3 DNA reads TGTGCCAGCACCAGGACTGGGTACAATGAGCAGTTCTTC.

The chain employs TRBV7-6 and TRBJ2-2, with 7 nucleotides matching TRBD1. Trimming took 1 base from V and 4 from J; bases not matched to a gene: 6. This CDR3 region has 16 residues. From germline, CDR1 is SGHVS and CDR2 FNYEAQ. The DNA for the CDR3 is TGTGCCAGCAGCTTAGGCTCGGCAGGGGGCACCGGGGAGCTGTTTTTT. It codes for CASSLGSAGGTGELFF. The variable domain in full, with the rest retrieved from reference TRBV7-6 and TRBJ2-2, is GAGVSQSPRYKVTKRGQDVALRCDPISGHVSLYWYRQALGQGPEFLTYFNYEAQQDKSGLPNDRFSAERPEGSISTLTIQRTEQRDSAMYRCASSLGSAGGTGELFFGEGSRLTVL.

DNA for the CDR3: TGTGCCAGCAGTTCCCGACAGGCAACTAGCGGGAGGGCCGTATACGAGCAGTACTTC. This encodes CASSSRQATSGRAVYEQYF. The chain recombines TRBV28 with TRBJ2-7; 13 nucleotides agree with TRBD2. This CDR3 is 19 amino acids long. With V trimmed by 4 bases and J by 4 bases, 16 bases remained unmatched. Germline V gives CDR1 MDHEN, CDR2 SYDVKM.

On this clone itself: The identical CDR3 is also encoded by other nucleotide sequences in the sample. This rearrangement joins TRBV7-9 to TRBJ2-7; no clear D. CDR3 size: 13 residues. V lost 0 bases, J lost 2 bases, and 5 bases lay in between. Germline V gives CDR1 SEHNR, CDR2 FQNEAQ (reference sequence). In DNA form, the CDR3 reads TGTGCCAGCAGCTTAGCCGTTACCTACGAGCAGTACTTC. It encodes CASSLAVTYEQYF.

This sequence joins TRBV11-3 and TRBJ2-2; the match to TRBD2 covers 12 bases. CDR1 is SGHNT, CDR2 YENEEA, per germline. This CDR3 is built from 17 residues. After removal of 5 bases from V and 3 bases from J, the junction contained 7 bases not matched to a gene. The CDR3: CASSPTSGSADTGELFF. CDR3 nucleotide sequence: TGTGCCAGCAGCCCGACTAGCGGGAGCGCAGACACCGGGGAGCTGTTTTTT.

Points on this clone: Other nucleotide sequences from this sample produce the same CDR3. The chain couples TRBV18 to TRBJ2-2; a weak D match, TRBD1 (5 bases). The CDR3 sequence is 14 residues long. Germline V CDR1 and CDR2: KGHSH, LQKENI. V was shortened by 3 bases and J by 1 base, with 6 bases between the two germline ends. CDR3 residues: CASSPGQNTGELFF. The CDR3 region has the DNA TGTGCCAGCTCACCCGGACAGAACACCGGGGAGCTGTTTTTT.